This T cell receptor (beta chain) derives from a study of regulatory T cells in long-lasting Graves disease. At the level of the study: Newly diagnosed Graves' patients had under 3 months of antithyroid drugs.

Time point described: newly diagnosed GD, antithyroid drugs for less than 3 months. With RNA extracted from PBMCs as input, the TCR library was made. The authors drew patients from an endocrinology department in Xi'an, China. Regarding the study as a whole: Limited samples may have lowered accuracy. Favoring TRBV28, TRBJ1-2 and TRBJ2-5 was a feature seen in persistent disease.

Relying on iRepertoire HTBI primers and Arm-PCR of CDR3 regions, the team built TCR beta libraries. TCRdb re-called the multiplex PCR reads through MiXCR, storing one row per CDR3 protein. The sample lists under 250,000 distinct CDR3 sequences; 20% were seen once. This clonotype turned up a few times. The antigen remains undetermined. This may be a read error, as it is one base from a much larger clone. The CDR3 sequence is 14 residues long. CDR1 is DFQATT and CDR2 is SNEGSKA in the germline V gene (reference sequence). Trimming took off 6 bases at V and 4 bases at J, with 17 bases between the two ends.

The receptor's source is a female donor with Graves disease. This chain links TRBV20-1 with TRBJ2-3; D is possibly TRBD2 (6 bases). The sequencing here drew on peripheral blood mononuclear cells (PBMCs), taken at new diagnosis, from a patient treated with antithyroid drugs. The CDR3, as DNA: TGCAGTGCAAGGGAAACCCCTAGCGCAGATACGCAGTATTTT. It specifies CSARETPSADTQYF.